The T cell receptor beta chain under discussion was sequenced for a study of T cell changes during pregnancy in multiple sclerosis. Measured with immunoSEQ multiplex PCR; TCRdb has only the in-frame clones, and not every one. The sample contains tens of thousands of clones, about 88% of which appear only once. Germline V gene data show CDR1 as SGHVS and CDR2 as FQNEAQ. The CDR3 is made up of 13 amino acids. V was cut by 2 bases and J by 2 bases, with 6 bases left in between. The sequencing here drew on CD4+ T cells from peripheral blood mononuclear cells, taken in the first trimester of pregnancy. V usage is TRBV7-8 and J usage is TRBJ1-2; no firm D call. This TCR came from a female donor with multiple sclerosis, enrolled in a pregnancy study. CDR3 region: CASSLPGNYGYTF. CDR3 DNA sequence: TGTGCCAGCAGCTTACCGGGGAACTATGGCTACACCTTC.